The clone carrying this T cell receptor beta chain ranks as medium-sized (0.01 to 0.1%). Constant-region reverse primers amplified full-length variable regions, followed by semi-nested Nested Universal Primer A PCR. TCRdb redid the calling of the 5' RACE reads with MiXCR, one entry per CDR3 protein. The data show about 8,900 distinct CDR3 sequences, about a quarter seen once. This CDR3 contains 12 residues. Germline V gives CDR1 MGHRA, CDR2 YSYEKL. Trimming took 3 bases from V and 12 from J, leaving 14 bases between them. V usage is TRBV4-1 and J usage is TRBJ1-1, with unresolved D. The sequencing sample was made of naive CD4+ T cells sorted from a lymph node. The subset denotes: naive CD4+ T cells, CD4+CD45RA+CD25-. This sequence was found in a female donor with breast cancer. This CDR3 is CASSQNSARTFF. As DNA, the CDR3 is TGCGCCAGCAGCCAGAACAGTGCCCGAACTTTCTTT.